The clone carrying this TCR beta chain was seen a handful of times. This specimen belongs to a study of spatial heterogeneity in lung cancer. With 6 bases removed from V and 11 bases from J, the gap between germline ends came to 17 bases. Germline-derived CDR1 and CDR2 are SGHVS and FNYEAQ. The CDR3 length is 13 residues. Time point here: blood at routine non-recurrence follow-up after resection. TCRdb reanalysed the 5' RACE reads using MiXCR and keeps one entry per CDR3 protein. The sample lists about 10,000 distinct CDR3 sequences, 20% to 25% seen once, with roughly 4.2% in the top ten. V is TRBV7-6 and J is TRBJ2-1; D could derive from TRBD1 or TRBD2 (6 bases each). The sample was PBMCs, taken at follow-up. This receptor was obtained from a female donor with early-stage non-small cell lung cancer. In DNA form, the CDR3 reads TGTGCCAGCAGTTATCTATCGGGGGACAAGCAGTTCTTC. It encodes CASSYLSGDKQFF.